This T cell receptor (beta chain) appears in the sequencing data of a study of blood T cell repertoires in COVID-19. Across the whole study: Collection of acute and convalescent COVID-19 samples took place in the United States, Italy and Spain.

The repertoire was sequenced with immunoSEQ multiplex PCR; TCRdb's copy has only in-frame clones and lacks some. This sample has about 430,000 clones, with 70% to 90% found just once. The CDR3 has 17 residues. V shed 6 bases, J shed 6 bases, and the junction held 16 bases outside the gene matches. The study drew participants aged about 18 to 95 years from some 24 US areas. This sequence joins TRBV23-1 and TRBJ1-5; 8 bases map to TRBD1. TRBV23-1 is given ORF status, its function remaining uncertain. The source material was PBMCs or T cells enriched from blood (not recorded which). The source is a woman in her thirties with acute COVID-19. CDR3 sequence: CASSLRRRTGFFQPQHF. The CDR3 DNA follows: TGCGCCAGCAGCCTCCGGCGGAGGACAGGGTTTTTTCAGCCCCAGCATTTT.